This record concerns one TCR beta chain sequence. The data derive from a study of blood T cell repertoires in COVID-19. At the level of the study: The United States, Italy and Spain supplied acute and convalescent COVID-19 samples. From T cells, B-cell-depleted T cells, or PBMCs came the material, which was cDNA or gDNA.

Patients at the Seattle site were enrolled during active infection and followed longitudinally. How the authors handled the data: From reference gene primer amplification, estimates of nucleated cell counts were derived. Here immunoSEQ multiplex PCR was the method, and the copy in TCRdb shows in-frame clones only, minus some. Clonal size and the V and J genes are those of that table, whereas D and trimming came from the DNA. Of around 470,000 clones in the sample, roughly 89% were seen once. The source of this sequence is a man between 18 and 29 years old with COVID-19, enrolled during active disease. The sequenced sample consisted of peripheral blood.

This CDR3 reads CASSLIPGQPSYEQYF. CDR3 nucleotides: TGTGCCAGCAGTTTGATCCCGGGACAGCCCTCCTACGAGCAGTACTTC. The chain combines TRBV6-2 or TRBV6-3 with TRBJ2-7; 7 nucleotides match TRBD1. Germline V gene lookup returns CDR1 MNHEY and CDR2 SVGEGT. The CDR3 is made up of 16 amino acids. V shed 4 bases and J 0 bases; nucleotides not matched to a gene: 9.